The 13 T cell receptor beta chains below all came from one sample that was sequenced in a study of response to subunit inactivated influenza vaccine. One entry per CDR3 protein, called by TCRdb with MiXCR from the RT-PCR reads. The profile shows 450,000 to 600,000 distinct CDR3 sequences, approximately 16% of them singletons. The source was CD4+ T cells sorted from PBMCs, collected around 2 years after vaccination. Receptor source: a man aged 50 to 69 who received an inactivated influenza vaccine.

Only one count was recorded for this clonotype. The chain has TRBV29-1 and TRBJ2-1; weak D call: TRBD1 (6 bases). The germline V and J ends were trimmed by 3 bases and 7 bases, with 16 bases remaining between them. Germline CDR1 reads SQVTM; CDR2 reads ANQGSEA. The CDR3 runs 14 residues. CDR3 residues: CSVDSGHRKNEQFF. CDR3 DNA: TGCAGCGTTGATTCGGGACACCGAAAAAATGAGCAGTTCTTC.

V is TRBV18 and J is TRBJ2-6, with D uncertain. Germline CDR1 and CDR2: KGHSH and LQKENI. Trimming took off 1 base at V and 0 bases at J, with 7 bases between the two ends. The CDR3 runs 16 residues. CDR3 region: CASSPQGGSGANVLTF. CDR3 nucleotides: TGTGCCAGCTCACCACAGGGTGGCTCTGGGGCCAACGTCCTGACTTTC.

This sequence joins TRBV29-1 and TRBJ2-5; D is tentatively TRBD1 or TRBD2 (6 bases each). Germline V gene data show CDR1 as SQVTM and CDR2 as ANQGSEA. CDR3 length equals 13 residues. V was shortened by 3 bases and J by 3 bases, with 11 bases between the two germline ends. CDR3 loop: CSVDRGAKETQYF. DNA of the CDR3: TGCAGCGTTGATAGGGGGGCGAAAGAGACCCAGTACTTC.

This clonotype has ten or more counts. The chain uses TRBV29-1 and TRBJ1-1; D is unclear. V was cut by 4 bases and J by 2 bases, with 8 bases left in between. Germline V gene lookup returns CDR1 SQVTM and CDR2 ANQGSEA. The CDR3 has 12 residues. The CDR3 here is CSVAQFNTEAFF. The CDR3 DNA reads TGCAGCGTTGCACAGTTTAACACTGAAGCTTTCTTT.

This clonotype was recorded a few times. The conserved closing phenylalanine or tryptophan is absent in this CDR3, likely reflecting a read error. The chain couples TRBV6-1 to TRBJ1-6; 9 nucleotides line up with TRBD1. The V segment lost 7 bases and the J segment 10 bases; nucleotides outside the gene matches: 8. CDR1 and CDR2 (germline): MNHNS, SASEGT. This CDR3 has 14 amino acids. CDR3 protein: CASKMTGGISPLHL. The CDR3 DNA reads TGTGCCAGCAAGATGACAGGGGGAATATCACCCCTCCACCTT.

At least ten counts were recorded for this clonotype. The chain employs TRBV7-3 and TRBJ2-3; 12 positions agree with TRBD2. This CDR3 has 14 residues. The germline gives CDR1 SGHTA, CDR2 FQGTGA. V was clipped by 4 bases and J by 5 bases; unmatched bases: 1. The CDR3 spells CASSSGLAGDTQYF. For the CDR3, the DNA is TGTGCCAGCAGCTCGGGACTAGCGGGAGATACGCAGTATTTT.

The table lists this clonotype with a few counts. V usage is TRBV29-1 and J usage is TRBJ2-1, with D unclear. This CDR3 spans 13 amino acids. Germline V gives CDR1 SQVTM, CDR2 ANQGSEA. Trimming shortened V by 4 bases and J by 0 bases, and 7 bases separated the two germline ends. CDR3 bases: TGCAGCGTTGCGCCCAGCTCCTACAATGAGCAGTTCTTC. Protein: CSVAPSSYNEQFF.

In its sample, this clonotype was seen a few times. V is TRBV15 and J is TRBJ1-4; D remains unclear. V was clipped by 0 bases and J by 1 base, with 6 bases between them. CDR3 length equals 15 residues. CDR1 and CDR2 from the germline V gene are LNHNV and YYDKDF (reference sequence). The CDR3 DNA reads TGTGCCACCAGCAGAGATAGGCAAACTAATGAAAAACTGTTTTTT. Translated, it gives CATSRDRQTNEKLFF.

This clonotype was recorded a few times. CDR3 sequence reads: CSGGRGRQETQYF. The CDR3 nucleotides are TGCAGTGGGGGTAGGGGGAGACAAGAGACCCAGTACTTC. This chain uses TRBV20-1 with TRBJ2-5, with D possibly matching TRBD1 (6 bases). CDR1 DFQATT and CDR2 SNEGSKA come from the germline V gene (reference sequence). With 7 bases removed from V and 2 bases from J, the gap between germline ends came to 14 bases. This CDR3 spans 13 amino acids.

This clonotype occurred many times. This rearrangement joins TRBV3-1 to TRBJ2-3; the match to TRBD2 covers 9 bases. The length of the CDR3 is 14 residues. Germline V gene lookup returns CDR1 LGHDT and CDR2 YNNKEL (reference sequence). With 7 bases clipped from V and 3 bases from J, the junction kept 5 bases outside the gene matches. In DNA form, the CDR3 reads TGTGCCAGCACCCGTAGCGGGAGAACAGATACGCAGTATTTT. It yields the protein CASTRSGRTDTQYF.

This rearrangement joins TRBV28 to TRBJ2-1; D unclear. Looked up from germline, CDR1 is MDHEN and CDR2 is SYDVKM. This CDR3 is 14 amino acids long. V was clipped by 6 bases and J by 2 bases, with 11 bases between them. CDR3 loop: CASSPVRAYNEQFF. The CDR3 bases are TGTGCCAGCAGCCCGGTCCGCGCCTACAATGAGCAGTTCTTC.

The chain couples TRBV10-3 to TRBJ2-7; 7 nucleotides align to TRBD1. V shed 8 bases, J shed 0 bases, and the junction held 1 base outside the gene matches. The CDR3 runs to 12 residues. In germline, CDR1 is ENHRY, CDR2 SYGVKD. The CDR3 loop is CAIQGVSYEQYF. In nucleotides, the CDR3 is TGTGCCATCCAGGGGGTCTCCTACGAGCAGTACTTC.

This clonotype showed up just a few times. V usage is TRBV6-5 and J usage is TRBJ2-3; 7 bases map to TRBD2. This CDR3 comprises 14 residues. Germline V gives CDR1 MNHEY, CDR2 SVGAGI. V shed 2 bases, J shed 5 bases, and the junction held 4 bases outside the gene matches. The CDR3 sequence is CASSYRWEGDTQYF. In DNA, the CDR3 is TGTGCCAGCAGTTACAGGTGGGAGGGAGATACGCAGTATTTT.